This passage covers 22 T cell receptor beta chains from one sample sequenced in a study of metastatic and nonmetastatic thyroid tumors (dated by TCRdb to the early 2020s). Libraries were built with PCR. The sequencer listed for this sample is Illumina HiSeq 4000. The public reads were quality trimmed at Q25 with fastp and then assembled into clones with MiXCR by TCRdb, keeping productive beta chains. Counted in this sample were some 22,000 clones; around a fifth of them appeared once. 10% to 15% of the sample is taken by the ten largest. No treatment had been received by any patient before thyroid surgery. Sequencing used tumor tissue. The source of these receptors is a female donor with papillary thyroid cancer or a benign thyroid nodule (not recorded which). Some clones in this sample may be carry-over from other donors' samples.

In its sample, this clone was seen a few times. The chain couples TRBV12-3 or TRBV12-4 to TRBJ2-1; 14 nucleotides agree with TRBD2. With 5 bases clipped from V and 8 bases from J, the junction kept 5 bases outside the gene matches. There are 15 residues in the CDR3. In DNA form, the CDR3 reads TGTGCCAGCAGTCCGACTAGCGGGAGGGCCTATGAGCAGTTCTTC. This gives the protein CASSPTSGRAYEQFF.

The chain combines TRBV2 with TRBJ2-7, with D perhaps assigned TRBD1 or TRBD2 (6 bases each). This CDR3 region has 15 residues. Trimming took 3 bases from V and 3 from J, leaving 15 bases between them. Germline V CDR1 and CDR2: SNHLY, FYNNEI. The CDR3 spells CASSDITGRSYEQYF. CDR3 DNA sequence: TGTGCCAGCAGTGATATTACAGGGAGGAGCTACGAGCAGTACTTC.

This clone was detected ten times or more. The J gene is TRBJ1-1, the V gene TRBV11-2; 12 bases fit TRBD1. With V trimmed by 7 bases and J by 1 base, 7 bases remained unmatched. The germline V gene encodes CDR1 SGHAT and CDR2 FQNNGV. The CDR3 runs to 16 residues. The CDR3 DNA sequence: TGTGCCAGCAACAAAGGGACAGGGGGCTGGAACACTGAAGCTTTCTTT. Translated: CASNKGTGGWNTEAFF. Full variable domain (rest looked up from reference TRBV11-2 and TRBJ1-1): EAGVAQSPRYKIIEKRQSVAFWCNPISGHATLYWYQQILGQGPKLLIQFQNNGVVDDSQLPKDRFSAERLKGVDSTLKIQPAKLEDSAVYLCASNKGTGGWNTEAFFGQGTRLTVV.

Ten or more counts support this clone. The rearrangement joins TRBV7-9 to TRBJ2-1; 7 bases are shared with TRBD2. With V trimmed by 1 base and J by 5 bases, 5 bases remained unmatched. CDR1 SEHNR and CDR2 FQNEAQ come from the germline V gene (reference sequence). CDR3 size: 15 residues. CDR3 sequence reads: CASSLVGLEDNEQFF. The DNA of the CDR3 is TGTGCCAGCAGCTTAGTAGGACTAGAGGACAATGAGCAGTTCTTC.

This clone was picked up a small number of times. This chain connects TRBV5-4 to TRBJ2-7, with D possibly being TRBD1 or TRBD2 (5 bases each). Germline V gene lookup returns CDR1 SGHNT and CDR2 YYREEE (reference sequence). Trimming stripped 3 bases from V and 1 base from J, with 14 bases between. This CDR3 is built from 15 residues. The CDR3 DNA follows: TGTGCCAGCAGCTCGGAGGTCCAGGGATCCTACGAGCAGTACTTC. Its translation: CASSSEVQGSYEQYF.

The chain carries TRBV18 and TRBJ2-1, with 7 bases lining up with TRBD1. Germline assignment: CDR1 KGHSH and CDR2 LQKENI. The CDR3 is made up of 17 amino acids. The V and J ends lost 0 bases and 4 bases, in that order; junction bases with no gene match: 9. CDR3 sequence reads: CASSPPVRGFMYNEQFF. In DNA form, the CDR3 reads TGTGCCAGCTCACCACCAGTCAGGGGGTTTATGTACAATGAGCAGTTCTTC.

The V call is TRBV20-1, the J call TRBJ2-3; D may be TRBD2 (6 bases). The germline gives CDR1 DFQATT, CDR2 SNEGSKA (reference sequence). The CDR3 totals 14 residues. The V and J ends lost 6 bases and 4 bases respectively, with 17 bases between them. CDR3 in amino acids: CSAYSSASADTQYF. The DNA of the CDR3 is TGCAGTGCCTATTCTAGCGCGAGCGCAGATACGCAGTATTTT.

This clone was counted a few times. V gene TRBV20-1 combines with J gene TRBJ2-7; 12 nucleotides align to TRBD2. V trimming: 3 bases; J trimming: 0 bases; junction bases outside the gene matches: 3. This CDR3 region has 15 residues. Germline V lookup: CDR1 DFQATT, CDR2 SNEGSKA (reference sequence). CDR3 sequence: CSARVTSGSSYEQYF. The CDR3 nucleotides read TGCAGTGCTAGGGTGACTAGCGGGAGCTCCTACGAGCAGTACTTC.

The rearrangement joins TRBV24-1 to TRBJ1-2; a possible D gene is TRBD1 (6 bases). The CDR3 is made up of 13 amino acids. The ends were cut back, 4 bases at V and 8 bases at J, with 13 bases in the middle. Germline values: CDR1 KGHDR, CDR2 SFDVKD. The CDR3 region is CATSELTGSGYTF. The CDR3 coding sequence is TGTGCCACCAGTGAGCTGACAGGATCGGGCTACACCTTC.

This clone has more than one count but fewer than ten. The chain links TRBV5-1 to TRBJ2-7; possible D gene TRBD1, 5 bases. The CDR3 has 14 amino acids. The V gene lost 1 base and the J gene lost 7 bases, with 15 bases spanning the gap. Germline CDR1 and CDR2: SGHRS and YFSETQ. CDR3 DNA sequence: TGCGCCAGCAGCTTGAACAGGATGGCTTTGGAGCAGTACTTC. It codes for CASSLNRMALEQYF.

This clone was observed a few times. V is TRBV9 and J is TRBJ2-1, with D perhaps matching TRBD2 (6 bases). CDR3 size: 16 residues. The germline V and J ends were trimmed by 0 bases and 0 bases, with 10 bases remaining between them. CDR1 SGDLS and CDR2 YYNGEE come from the germline V gene. In DNA form, the CDR3 reads TGTGCCAGCAGCGTAGATGGAGCGGGCTCCTACAATGAGCAGTTCTTC. The encoded protein is CASSVDGAGSYNEQFF.

This clone was detected many times. J is TRBJ2-7 and V is TRBV7-9; D is unclear. The V end lost 4 bases, the J end lost 2 bases, and 9 bases lay between the germline ends. This CDR3 contains 13 residues. Germline CDR1 and CDR2: SEHNR and FQNEAQ (reference sequence). This CDR3 reads CASSSTKTYEQYF. DNA of the CDR3: TGTGCCAGCAGCTCGACAAAGACCTACGAGCAGTACTTC.

This chain connects TRBV7-3 to TRBJ1-1; D gene unclear. Trimming removed 1 base at V and 1 base at J, with 10 bases between. Germline CDR1 reads SGHTA; CDR2 reads FQGTGA. CDR3 length: 15 amino acids. In DNA, the CDR3 is TGTGCCAGCAGCTTAAATCCGGTCAGGAACACTGAAGCTTTCTTT. Protein sequence: CASSLNPVRNTEAFF.

Ten or more counts support this clone. V usage is TRBV30 and J usage is TRBJ2-7; 9 bases line up with TRBD2. The CDR3 contains 14 residues. The germline CDR1 and CDR2 sequences are GTSNPN and SVGIG (reference sequence). J was trimmed by 5 bases and V by 1 base; bases with no gene match: 6. CDR3 sequence: CAWSGLSGRHEQYF. CDR3 nucleotides: TGTGCCTGGAGTGGTCTTAGCGGGAGACACGAGCAGTACTTC.

This clone was detected ten times or more. The chain joins TRBV5-4 to TRBJ1-6; 11 positions match TRBD1. CDR1 is SGHNT and CDR2 is YYREEE in the germline V gene (reference sequence). The CDR3 has 18 residues. The V segment lost 4 bases and the J segment 5 bases; nucleotides outside the gene matches: 11. The CDR3 region has the DNA TGTGCCAGCAGCCTGGACAGGGGGCTTCGAACGAATAATTCACCCCTCCACTTT. Amino acids: CASSLDRGLRTNNSPLHF.

This clone was recorded a few times. The CDR3 loop reads CASSSRDQVRGCYTF. The CDR3 DNA reads TGTGCCAGCAGTTCCAGGGATCAGGTGAGAGGCTGCTACACCTTC. The gene calls are TRBV27 and TRBJ1-2; tentatively, D is TRBD1 (5 bases). This CDR3 comprises 15 residues. Germline CDR1 reads MNHEY; CDR2 reads SMNVEV (reference sequence). V gave up 4 bases and J gave up 9 bases, with 21 bases separating them.

As for this clone: One end of the junction varies from germline; a read error may be responsible. The CDR3: CASSRTSGGYYEQCF. The CDR3 DNA is TGTGCCAGCAGCCGGACTAGCGGGGGCTACTACGAGCAGTGCTTC. This chain links TRBV6-1 with TRBJ2-7; TRBD2 matches 13 bases. This CDR3 contains 15 residues. Germline assignment: CDR1 MNHNS and CDR2 SASEGT.

This clone was detected only a few times. This chain links TRBV20-1 with TRBJ2-7; the match to TRBD2 covers 10 bases. This CDR3 contains 14 residues. Germline loops: CDR1 DFQATT, CDR2 SNEGSKA (reference sequence). The V segment lost 3 bases and the J segment 0 bases; nucleotides outside the gene matches: 2. This CDR3 reads CSASSGGRSYEQYF. DNA for the CDR3: TGCAGTGCTAGTAGCGGGGGGCGCTCCTACGAGCAGTACTTC.

The chain carries TRBV2 and TRBJ2-7; D possibly corresponds to TRBD1 (6 bases). CDR3 size: 12 residues. Germline values: CDR1 SNHLY, CDR2 FYNNEI. With 7 bases removed from V and 3 bases from J, the gap between germline ends came to 10 bases. As DNA, the CDR3 is TGTGCCAGCAAACAGGGCATCTACGAGCAGTACTTC. As protein: CASKQGIYEQYF.

This chain links TRBV20-1 with TRBJ1-1; D is perhaps TRBD1 (5 bases). The V end was cut by 0 bases, the J end by 2 bases, with 10 bases between. Per the germline V gene, CDR1 is DFQATT and CDR2 is SNEGSKA (reference sequence). CDR3 size: 14 residues. The CDR3: CSARDTTANTEAFF. The CDR3 DNA reads as TGCAGTGCTAGAGACACGACAGCTAACACTGAAGCTTTCTTT.

CDR3 sequence reads: CSARTIRAEQFF. The DNA of the CDR3 is TGCAGTGCGCGAACTATACGCGCTGAGCAGTTCTTC. The V call is TRBV20-1, the J call TRBJ2-1; no reliable D call. V dropped 6 bases and J dropped 9 bases, with 15 bases sitting between them. CDR1 DFQATT and CDR2 SNEGSKA come from the germline V gene (reference sequence). The CDR3 has 12 residues.

The V and J genes are TRBV20-1 and TRBJ2-2, with 7 bases fitting TRBD1. The CDR3 extends over 14 amino acids. Trimming cost V 1 base and J 7 bases; bases outside gene matches: 6. CDR1 is DFQATT and CDR2 is SNEGSKA in the germline V gene (reference sequence). CDR3 region: CSARVEGAGGELFF. CDR3 in DNA: TGCAGTGCTAGAGTCGAGGGGGCGGGCGGGGAGCTGTTTTTT.